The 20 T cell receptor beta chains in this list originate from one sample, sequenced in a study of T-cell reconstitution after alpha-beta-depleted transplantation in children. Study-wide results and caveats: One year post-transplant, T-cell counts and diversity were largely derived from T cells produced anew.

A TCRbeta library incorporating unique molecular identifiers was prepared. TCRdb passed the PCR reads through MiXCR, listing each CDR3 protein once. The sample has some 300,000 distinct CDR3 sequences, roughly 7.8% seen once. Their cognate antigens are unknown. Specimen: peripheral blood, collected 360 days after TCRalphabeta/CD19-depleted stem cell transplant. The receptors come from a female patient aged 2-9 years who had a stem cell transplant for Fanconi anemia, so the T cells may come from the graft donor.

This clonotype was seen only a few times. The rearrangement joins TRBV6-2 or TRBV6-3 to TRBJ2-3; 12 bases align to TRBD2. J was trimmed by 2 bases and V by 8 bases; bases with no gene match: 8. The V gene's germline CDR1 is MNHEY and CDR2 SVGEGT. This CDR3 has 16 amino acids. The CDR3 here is CASSLTSGGITDTQYF. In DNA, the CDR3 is TGTGCCAGCTCGTTAACTAGCGGGGGGATCACAGATACGCAGTATTTT.

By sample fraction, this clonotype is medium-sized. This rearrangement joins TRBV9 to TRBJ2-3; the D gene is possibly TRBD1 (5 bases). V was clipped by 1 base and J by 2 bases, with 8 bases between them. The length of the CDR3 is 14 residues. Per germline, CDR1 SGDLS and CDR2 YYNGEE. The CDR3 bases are TGTGCCAGCAGCGTATTAGGGGACACAGATACGCAGTATTTT. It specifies CASSVLGDTDTQYF.

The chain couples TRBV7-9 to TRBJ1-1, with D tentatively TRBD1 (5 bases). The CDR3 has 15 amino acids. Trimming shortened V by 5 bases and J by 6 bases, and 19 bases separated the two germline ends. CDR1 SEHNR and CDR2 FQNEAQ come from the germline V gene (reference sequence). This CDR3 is CASSGGRAGDPEAFF. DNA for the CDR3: TGTGCCAGCAGCGGGGGTCGCGCGGGGGATCCTGAAGCTTTCTTT.

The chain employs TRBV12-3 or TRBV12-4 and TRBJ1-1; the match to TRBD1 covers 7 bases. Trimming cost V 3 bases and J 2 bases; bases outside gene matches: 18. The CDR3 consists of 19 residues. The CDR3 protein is CASSFNVGRGSHLNTEAFF. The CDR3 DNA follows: TGTGCCAGCAGTTTTAATGTGGGCAGGGGGTCCCATTTAAACACTGAAGCTTTCTTT.

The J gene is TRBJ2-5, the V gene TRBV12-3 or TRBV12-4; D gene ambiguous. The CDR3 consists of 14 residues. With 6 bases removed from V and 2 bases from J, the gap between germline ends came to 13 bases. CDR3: CASRPNPRQETQYF. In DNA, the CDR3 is TGTGCCAGCAGACCCAACCCCAGGCAAGAGACCCAGTACTTC.

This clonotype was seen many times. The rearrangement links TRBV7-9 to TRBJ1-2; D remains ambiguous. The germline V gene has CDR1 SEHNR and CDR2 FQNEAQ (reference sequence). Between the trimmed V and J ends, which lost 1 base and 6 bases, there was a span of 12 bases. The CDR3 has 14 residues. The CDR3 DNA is TGTGCCAGCAGCTTAGGCCCCACTTTGGATGGCTACACCTTC. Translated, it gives CASSLGPTLDGYTF.

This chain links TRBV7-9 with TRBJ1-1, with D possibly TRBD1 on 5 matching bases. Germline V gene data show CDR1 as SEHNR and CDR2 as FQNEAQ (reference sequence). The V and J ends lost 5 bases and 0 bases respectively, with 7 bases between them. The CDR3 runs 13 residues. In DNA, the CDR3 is TGTGCCAGCAGCATGACAGTGAACACTGAAGCTTTCTTT. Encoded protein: CASSMTVNTEAFF.

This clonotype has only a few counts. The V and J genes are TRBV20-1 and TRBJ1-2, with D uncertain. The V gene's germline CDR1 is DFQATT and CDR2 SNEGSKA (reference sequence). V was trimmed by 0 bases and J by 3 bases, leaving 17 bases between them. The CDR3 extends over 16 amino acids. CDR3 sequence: CSARDRFVIVDYGYTF. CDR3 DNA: TGCAGTGCTAGAGACCGCTTCGTCATAGTCGACTATGGCTACACCTTC.

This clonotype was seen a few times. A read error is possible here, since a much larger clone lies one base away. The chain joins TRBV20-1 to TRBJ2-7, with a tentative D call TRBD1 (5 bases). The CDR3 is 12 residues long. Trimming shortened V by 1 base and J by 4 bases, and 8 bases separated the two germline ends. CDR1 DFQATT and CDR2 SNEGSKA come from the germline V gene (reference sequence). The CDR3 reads CSARGGGYEQYF. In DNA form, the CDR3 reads TGCAGTGCTAGAGGGGGCGGATACGAGCAGTACTTC.

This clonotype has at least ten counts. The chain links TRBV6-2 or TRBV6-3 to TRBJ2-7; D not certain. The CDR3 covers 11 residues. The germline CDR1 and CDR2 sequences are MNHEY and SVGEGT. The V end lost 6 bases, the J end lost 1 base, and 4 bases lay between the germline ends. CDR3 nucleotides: TGTGCCAGCAGGGAGTCCTACGAGCAGTACTTC. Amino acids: CASRESYEQYF.

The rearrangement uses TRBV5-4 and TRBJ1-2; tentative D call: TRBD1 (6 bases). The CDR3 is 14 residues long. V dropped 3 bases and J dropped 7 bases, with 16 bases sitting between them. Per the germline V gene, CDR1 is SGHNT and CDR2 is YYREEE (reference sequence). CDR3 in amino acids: CASSSRGGFGGYTF. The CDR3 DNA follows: TGTGCCAGCAGCTCCAGGGGAGGTTTCGGTGGCTACACCTTC.

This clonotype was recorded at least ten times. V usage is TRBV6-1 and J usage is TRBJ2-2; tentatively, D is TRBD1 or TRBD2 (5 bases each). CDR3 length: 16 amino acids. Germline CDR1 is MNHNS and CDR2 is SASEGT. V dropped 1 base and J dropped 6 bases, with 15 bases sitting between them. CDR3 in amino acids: CASSEVPGTLAGELFF. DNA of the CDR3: TGTGCCAGCAGTGAAGTCCCCGGGACGCTGGCCGGGGAGCTGTTTTTT.

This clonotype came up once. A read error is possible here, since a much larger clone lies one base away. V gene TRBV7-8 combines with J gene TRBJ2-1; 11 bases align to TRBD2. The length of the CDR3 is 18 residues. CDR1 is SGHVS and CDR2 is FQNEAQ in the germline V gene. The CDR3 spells CASILVGSSGGTASEQFF. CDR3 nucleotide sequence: TGTGCCAGCATCTTAGTCGGGTCTAGCGGGGGGACCGCGAGTGAGCAGTTCTTC.

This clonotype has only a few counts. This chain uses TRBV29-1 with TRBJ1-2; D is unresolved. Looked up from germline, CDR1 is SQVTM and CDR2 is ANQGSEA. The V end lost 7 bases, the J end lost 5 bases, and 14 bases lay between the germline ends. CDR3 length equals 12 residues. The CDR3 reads CSALAGQYGYTF. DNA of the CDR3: TGCAGCGCTCTCGCAGGCCAATATGGCTACACCTTC.

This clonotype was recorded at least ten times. CDR3 DNA: TGCAGTGCTCCCGATGCCAGACAGGGCACCGGGGAGCTGTTTTTT. Protein sequence: CSAPDARQGTGELFF. The chain joins TRBV20-1 to TRBJ2-2, with 7 bases aligning to TRBD1. The V gene's germline CDR1 is DFQATT and CDR2 SNEGSKA (reference sequence). The CDR3 runs to 15 residues. Trimming removed 5 bases from V and 4 bases from J; junction bases left unmatched: 10.

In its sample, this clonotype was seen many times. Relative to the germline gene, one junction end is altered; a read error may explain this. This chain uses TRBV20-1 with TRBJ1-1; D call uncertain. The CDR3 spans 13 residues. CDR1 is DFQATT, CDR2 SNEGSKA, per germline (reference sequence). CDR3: CSARALMNTEAFF. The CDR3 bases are TGCAGTGCGAGAGCTCTGATGAACACTGAAGCTTTCTTT.

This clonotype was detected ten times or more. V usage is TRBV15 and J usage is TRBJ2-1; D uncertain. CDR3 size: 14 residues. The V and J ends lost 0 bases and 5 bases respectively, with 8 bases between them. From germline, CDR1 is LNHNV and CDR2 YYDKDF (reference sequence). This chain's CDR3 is CATSRDFRNNEQFF. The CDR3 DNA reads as TGTGCCACCAGCAGAGATTTTCGGAACAATGAGCAGTTCTTC.

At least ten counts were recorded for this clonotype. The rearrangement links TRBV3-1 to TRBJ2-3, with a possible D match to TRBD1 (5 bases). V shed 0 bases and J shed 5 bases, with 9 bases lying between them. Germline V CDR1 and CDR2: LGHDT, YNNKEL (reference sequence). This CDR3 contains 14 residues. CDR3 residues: CASSQEGQEDTQYF. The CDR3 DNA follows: TGTGCCAGCAGCCAAGAGGGGCAAGAAGATACGCAGTATTTT.

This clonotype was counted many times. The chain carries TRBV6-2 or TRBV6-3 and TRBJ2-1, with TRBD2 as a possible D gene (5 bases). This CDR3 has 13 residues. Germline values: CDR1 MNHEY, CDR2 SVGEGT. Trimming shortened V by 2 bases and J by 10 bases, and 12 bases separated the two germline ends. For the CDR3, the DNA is TGTGCCAGCAGTTACCCCTTAAGAGGGGAGCAGTTCTTC. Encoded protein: CASSYPLRGEQFF.

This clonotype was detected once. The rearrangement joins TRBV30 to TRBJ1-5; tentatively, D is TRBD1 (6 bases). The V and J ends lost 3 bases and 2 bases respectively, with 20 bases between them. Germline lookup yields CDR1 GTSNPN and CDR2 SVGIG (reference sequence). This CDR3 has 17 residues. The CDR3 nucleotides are TGTGCCTGGAGCGACACCTTACAGGGATGGGGCAATCAGCCCCAGCATTTT. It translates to CAWSDTLQGWGNQPQHF. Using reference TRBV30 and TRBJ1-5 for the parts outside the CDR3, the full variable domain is SQTIHQWPATLVQPVGSPLSLECTVEGTSNPNLYWYRQAAGRGLQLLFYSVGIGQISSEVPQNLSASRPQDRQFILSSKKLLLSDSGFYLCAWSDTLQGWGNQPQHFGDGTRLSIL.